The following is a T cell receptor beta chain sequence with its context. In terms of age and location, participants ranged from about 18 to 95 years and lived in approximately 26 US areas. This record comes from a study of blood T cell repertoires in COVID-19. Study overall: From T cells, B-cell-depleted T cells, or PBMCs came the material, which was cDNA or gDNA.

Germline loops: CDR1 MNHNY, CDR2 SVGAGI (reference sequence). There are 14 residues in the CDR3. Losses at the gene ends were 5 bases for V and 8 bases for J; bases not matched to a gene: 6. Original processing notes: Reference gene primer amplification gave nucleated cell count estimates. Profiled with immunoSEQ multiplex PCR; TCRdb holds only in-frame clones, not every one. D and trimming come from the DNA, and the V and J calls and clone size come from that table. The sample has some 230,000 clones, roughly 79% seen once. The sequencing input was PBMCs or T cells enriched from blood (not recorded which). The clonotype was recovered from a man aged 35 to 55 who had recovered from COVID-19. The genes are TRBV6-6 and TRBJ1-2, with TRBD1 identical over 12 bases. The CDR3 loop is CASSGDRGLGGYTF. As DNA, the CDR3 is TGTGCCAGCAGTGGGGACAGGGGGCTTGGGGGCTACACCTTC.